The 22 T cell receptor beta chains presented below share a single source sample, sequenced in a study of high-grade serous ovarian cancer treatment subgroups. Profiled with immunoSEQ multiplex PCR; TCRdb holds only in-frame clones, not every one. The profile shows under 20,000 clones, around 73% of them singletons. The tumor samples were collected prior to definitive surgery or chemotherapy. Sequencing was carried out using tumor tissue. Receptor source: a human donor with high-grade serous ovarian cancer.

This chain uses TRBV6-4 with TRBJ1-1; D is unclear. Germline V gene data show CDR1 as MRHNA and CDR2 as SNTAGT. CDR3 size: 11 residues. V lost 6 bases and J 7 bases, leaving 9 bases between the germline ends. CDR3: CASRLTNEAFF. Here the CDR3 DNA reads TGTGCCAGCAGACTTACAAATGAAGCTTTCTTT.

The chain is built from TRBV5-4 and TRBJ1-5, with 7 bases lining up with TRBD1. V dropped 4 bases and J dropped 4; count of bases not matched to a gene: 11. CDR1 is SGHNT and CDR2 is YYREEE in the germline V gene (reference sequence). The CDR3 consists of 16 residues. Written as DNA, the CDR3 is TGTGCCAGCAGCCAAGATTTAAGGGGGCGGAATCAGCCCCAGCATTTT. This encodes CASSQDLRGRNQPQHF.

The sample holds one count of this clone. The V gene is TRBV7-3, the J gene TRBJ2-3; D is undetermined. The germline V and J ends were trimmed by 2 bases and 2 bases, with 11 bases remaining between them. Germline loops: CDR1 SGHTA, CDR2 FQGTGA. The CDR3 has 15 residues. This CDR3 reads CASSLVPDHTDTQYF. The CDR3, as DNA: TGTGCCAGCAGCTTAGTCCCCGACCACACAGATACGCAGTATTTT.

This chain uses TRBV6-5 with TRBJ2-5; no firm D call. CDR3 length: 15 amino acids. Trimming took off 6 bases at V and 0 bases at J, with 14 bases between the two ends. Germline CDR1 MNHEY, CDR2 SVGAGI. The CDR3, as DNA: TGTGCCAGCAGCAAACCGGGCTGGGACCAAGAGACCCAGTACTTC. Translating gives CASSKPGWDQETQYF.

J is TRBJ2-7 and V is TRBV2, with no clear D. Germline loops: CDR1 SNHLY, CDR2 FYNNEI. The germline V and J ends were trimmed by 5 bases and 4 bases, with 15 bases remaining between them. The CDR3 runs to 14 residues. CDR3 sequence: CASSSDSTSYEQYF. CDR3 bases: TGTGCCAGCAGTTCAGACTCGACCTCTTACGAGCAGTACTTC.

The chain couples TRBV7-2 to TRBJ2-3; TRBD2 agrees at 11 bases. Losses at the gene ends were 4 bases for V and 5 bases for J; bases not matched to a gene: 14. Germline CDR1 SGHTA, CDR2 FQGNSA. This CDR3 has 18 residues. The CDR3 bases are TGTGCCAGCAGCTCCTTCGGCTTAGCGGGGGGGCAGGAAGATACGCAGTATTTT. Its translation is CASSSFGLAGGQEDTQYF.

This clone was seen only a few times. The chain has TRBV9 and TRBJ2-7, with 8 bases matching TRBD1. CDR1 and CDR2 (germline): SGDLS, YYNGEE. The J segment lost 2 bases and the V segment lost 2 bases, leaving 9 bases of the junction unmatched. CDR3 length equals 16 residues. The CDR3 is CASSVLLGTGTYEQYF. The CDR3 DNA is TGTGCCAGCAGCGTCCTTTTGGGGACAGGCACCTACGAGCAGTACTTC.

The chain is built from TRBV5-5 and TRBJ1-4; TRBD1 is a possible D gene (6 bases). From germline, CDR1 is SGHKS and CDR2 YYEKEE (reference sequence). Trimming removed 4 bases from V and 8 bases from J, with 18 bases in between. CDR3 length equals 15 residues. This CDR3 reads CASSRGQFVAEKLFF. The CDR3 nucleotides are TGTGCCAGCAGCAGAGGACAGTTTGTAGCGGAAAAACTGTTTTTT.

The chain is built from TRBV6-1 and TRBJ1-6; D is uncertain. The CDR3 extends over 15 amino acids. Trimming took off 1 base at V and 3 bases at J, with 7 bases between the two ends. Per the germline V gene, CDR1 is MNHNS and CDR2 is SASEGT. The CDR3 DNA reads TGTGCCAGCAGTGAAGGACGCGGCTATAATTCACCCCTCCACTTT. This sequence encodes CASSEGRGYNSPLHF.

The V and J genes are TRBV5-4 and TRBJ2-7; 9 positions match TRBD1. The CDR3 runs 17 residues. V lost 0 bases and J lost 6; bases outside the gene matches: 13. Germline assignment: CDR1 SGHNT and CDR2 YYREEE (reference sequence). CDR3 loop: CASSLGGGQGPRGEQYF. CDR3 in DNA: TGTGCCAGCAGCTTGGGGGGTGGACAGGGGCCCCGAGGCGAGCAGTACTTC.

The gene calls are TRBV7-9 and TRBJ2-3; TRBD2 is a possible D gene (6 bases). Germline-derived CDR1 and CDR2 are SEHNR and FQNEAQ (reference sequence). Trimming took off 5 bases at V and 2 bases at J, with 17 bases between the two ends. The CDR3 has 16 residues. Here the CDR3 reads CASSGSVGGPTDTQYF. CDR3 coding DNA: TGTGCCAGCAGCGGGTCAGTGGGGGGTCCCACAGATACGCAGTATTTT. Based on the CDR3 plus reference TRBV7-9 and TRBJ2-3, the full variable domain is DTGVSQNPRHKITKRGQNVTFRCDPISEHNRLYWYRQTLGQGPEFLTYFQNEAQLEKSRLLSDRFSAERPKGSFSTLEIQRTEQGDSAMYLCASSGSVGGPTDTQYFGPGTRLTVL.

This chain links TRBV7-9 with TRBJ1-2; maybe TRBD1 (6 bases). Per germline, CDR1 SEHNR and CDR2 FQNEAQ (reference sequence). This CDR3 is built from 15 residues. Between the trimmed V and J ends, which lost 5 bases and 0 bases, there was a span of 13 bases. CDR3 nucleotide sequence: TGTGCCAGCAGCCCTACAGGGAACGCTAACTATGGCTACACCTTC. It translates to CASSPTGNANYGYTF.

This chain uses TRBV4-3 with TRBJ2-3, with D perhaps being TRBD1 or TRBD2 (5 bases each). With 4 bases removed from V and 4 bases from J, the gap between germline ends came to 15 bases. The CDR3 is 15 residues long. Germline V gene data show CDR1 as LGHNA and CDR2 as YSLEER. The CDR3 spells CASSLGGLGPDTQYF. CDR3 nucleotides: TGCGCCAGCAGCCTGGGCGGGCTGGGGCCAGATACGCAGTATTTT.

The table lists this clone with a few counts. The chain has TRBV7-8 and TRBJ2-7, with D tentatively TRBD1 (5 bases). Germline V gene sequence: CDR1 SGHVS, CDR2 FQNEAQ. Trimming left V 1 base short and J 9 bases short, with 10 bases between. This CDR3 has 12 residues. The CDR3 protein is CASSLEGPRQYF. The CDR3 DNA reads TGTGCCAGCAGCTTAGAGGGGCCGCGGCAGTACTTC.

This clone was detected only a few times. This chain connects TRBV6-5 to TRBJ2-7; D unresolved. The CDR3 is made up of 14 amino acids. V lost 5 bases and J lost 3, with 14 bases in between. Per germline, CDR1 MNHEY and CDR2 SVGAGI. The CDR3 DNA reads TGTGCCAGCAGTCCCGGGCCTAACCACTACGAGCAGTACTTC. Translating gives CASSPGPNHYEQYF.

Note on this clone: The junction shows a germline mismatch at one end, possibly a read error. V usage is TRBV10-3 and J usage is TRBJ2-7; 9 bases are a match to TRBD1. The CDR3 covers 14 residues. Germline assignment: CDR1 ENHRY and CDR2 SYGVKD. The CDR3 protein is CASSYADRGHEQYF. The DNA of the CDR3 is TGTGCCAGCAGTTACGCGGACAGGGGCCACGAGCAGTACTTC.

This clone was seen only once. CDR3 sequence reads: CSVDRGPCETQYF. The CDR3 nucleotides read TGCAGCGTTGACAGGGGCCCCTGTGAGACCCAGTACTTC. The chain links TRBV29-1 to TRBJ2-5; D might be TRBD1 (6 bases). The ends were cut back, 3 bases at V and 5 bases at J, with 13 bases in the middle. The germline V gene encodes CDR1 SQVTM and CDR2 ANQGSEA. The CDR3 covers 13 residues.

The genes are TRBV7-9 and TRBJ2-2; D gene unclear. V was pared by 5 bases and J by 5 bases, with 12 bases between. This CDR3 is 14 amino acids long. CDR1 is SEHNR and CDR2 is FQNEAQ in the germline V gene (reference sequence). CDR3 in DNA: TGTGCCAGCAGCCCCAGCCCCCAGACCGGGGAGCTGTTTTTT. This translates into CASSPSPQTGELFF.

The V call is TRBV4-1, the J call TRBJ1-1; D remains unclear. There are 12 residues in the CDR3. Trimming pared 1 base from V and 7 bases from J, leaving 7 bases between. Germline-derived CDR1 and CDR2 are MGHRA and YSYEKL. The CDR3 loop reads CASSQGVGEAFF. The CDR3 bases are TGCGCCAGCAGCCAAGGGGTCGGTGAAGCTTTCTTT.

With regard to this clone: The same CDR3 arises from other DNA sequences in this sample as well. The chain employs TRBV5-1 and TRBJ2-1; weak D call: TRBD2 (6 bases). V was trimmed by 3 bases and J by 4 bases, leaving 11 bases between them. This CDR3 is 14 amino acids long. Germline V gives CDR1 SGHRS, CDR2 YFSETQ. CDR3 sequence reads: CASSSSGGYNEQFF. CDR3 bases: TGCGCCAGCAGCTCTAGTGGGGGGTACAATGAGCAGTTCTTC. The whole variable domain, remainder taken from reference TRBV5-1 and TRBJ2-1, is KAGVTQTPRYLIKTRGQQVTLSCSPISGHRSVSWYQQTPGQGLQFLFEYFSETQRNKGNFPGRFSGRQFSNSRSEMNVSTLELGDSALYLCASSSSGGYNEQFFGPGTRLTVL.

The V call is TRBV14, the J call TRBJ2-5, with D tentatively TRBD2 (6 bases). This CDR3 spans 15 amino acids. Germline lookup yields CDR1 SGHDN and CDR2 FVKESK. V was cut by 4 bases and J by 4 bases, with 16 bases left in between. The CDR3 bases are TGTGCCAGCAGCCGAGAACTCCCGGGGGTAGAGACCCAGTACTTC. It specifies CASSRELPGVETQYF. The full variable domain, in which reference TRBV14 and TRBJ2-5 provide the parts outside the CDR3, is EAGVTQFPSHSVIEKGQTVTLRCDPISGHDNLYWYRRVMGKEIKFLLHFVKESKQDESGMPNNRFLAERTGGTYSTLKVQPAELEDSGVYFCASSRELPGVETQYFGPGTRLLVL.

This clone was seen only once. The chain links TRBV18 to TRBJ1-1, with unresolved D. Germline assignment: CDR1 KGHSH and CDR2 LQKENI. The CDR3 extends over 14 amino acids. Trimming removed 3 bases from V and 1 base from J, with 9 bases in between. CDR3 loop: CASSPSRQNTEAFF. The CDR3 nucleotides are TGTGCCAGCTCACCCTCCAGGCAGAACACTGAAGCTTTCTTT.